The clone carrying this TCR beta chain has just a few counts. cDNA reverse transcribed from extracted RNA served as the sequencing template. The data were produced by immunoSEQ multiplex PCR, yet TCRdb's version contains in-frame clones alone and is incomplete. This sample carries about 180,000 clones, over 55% of them seen once, and the ten largest clones take 1.5% to 2%. These data are taken from a study of CD8+ T cells in alopecia areata. Germline V gene sequence: CDR1 SGHAT, CDR2 FQNNGV. CDR3 length: 16 residues. The V gene end was trimmed by 2 bases and the J gene end by 4 bases; junction bases not matched to a gene: 3. From alopecia areata patients, lesional scalp punch biopsies and peripheral blood were collected.

V is TRBV11-2 and J is TRBJ2-2; 11 bases are a match to TRBD2. The receptor comes from a human donor with alopecia areata. The sequences come from CD4+ T cells sorted from blood, collected at week 0. DNA of the CDR3: TGTGCCAGCAGCTTAATCGGACTAGCGGGCACCGGGGAGCTGTTTTTT. This gives the protein CASSLIGLAGTGELFF. Together with reference TRBV11-2 and TRBJ2-2, the CDR3 gives the full variable domain: EAGVAQSPRYKIIEKRQSVAFWCNPISGHATLYWYQQILGQGPKLLIQFQNNGVVDDSQLPKDRFSAERLKGVDSTLKIQPAKLEDSAVYLCASSLIGLAGTGELFFGEGSRLTVL.